Below, one TCR beta chain is given with its context. Its antigen is not known. The sample originates from a study of T cell responses to AZD1222 COVID-19 vaccine. Study results and limitations: Only five or six AZD1222 recipients were seropositive at baseline. Two AZD1222 administrations were followed by greater Spike-specific TCR breadth and depth. Repertoire sampling was restricted to post-peak T cell response timepoints.

Clones were sequenced by immunoSEQ multiplex PCR, and TCRdb holds only the in-frame ones, with some missing. Of 95,000 to 100,000 clones listed, 86% are singletons. The ends were cut back, 4 bases at V and 5 bases at J, with 12 bases in the middle. The CDR3 is 14 residues long. CDR1 is SGHTA, CDR2 FQGNSA, per germline. V and J are TRBV7-2 and TRBJ2-1; D gene unclear. The sample was peripheral blood, taken on day 0 of AZD1222 vaccination. The TCR sequence derives from an adult in good health. The DNA for the CDR3 is TGTGCCAGCAGCTCCTGGGGTACCCACAATGAGCAGTTCTTC. Protein product: CASSSWGTHNEQFF.